The 9 T cell receptor beta chains below all came from one sample that was sequenced in a study of blood T cell repertoires in COVID-19. Some clones are missing from TCRdb's copy, which holds only in-frame ones; the method was immunoSEQ multiplex PCR. Here the sample spans roughly 180,000 clones, under 85% being singletons. The specimen was peripheral blood. These receptors originate from a man aged 55 to 70 with active or convalescent COVID-19.

As for this clone: In the same sample, other DNA sequences code for this CDR3. In DNA, the CDR3 is TGCAGCGTTGGAGGCACAGATACGCAGTATTTT. This codes for CSVGGTDTQYF. V gene TRBV29-1 combines with J gene TRBJ2-3; D gene uncertain. The CDR3 contains 11 residues. Germline CDR1 reads SQVTM; CDR2 reads ANQGSEA. Trimming took 4 bases from V and 1 from J, leaving 3 bases between them.

This chain joins TRBV19 and TRBJ1-5; TRBD1 matches at 10 bases. V lost 10 bases to trimming and J lost 11 bases; unmatched junction nucleotides: 17. CDR1 is LNHDA, CDR2 SQIVND, per germline (reference sequence). CDR3 length: 15 residues. Written as DNA, the CDR3 is TGTGCCACCGGGACAGGGGATCGACGAGACATGTCCCAGCATTTT. It is translated as CATGTGDRRDMSQHF.

The chain uses TRBV29-1 and TRBJ1-3; TRBD1 might be the D (5 bases). Germline assignment: CDR1 SQVTM and CDR2 ANQGSEA. This CDR3 spans 12 amino acids. V was cut by 3 bases and J by 4 bases, with 7 bases left in between. The CDR3 loop is CSVEGGGNTIYF. For the CDR3, the DNA is TGCAGCGTTGAGGGGGGGGGAAACACCATATATTTT. The full variable domain, with the rest looked up from reference TRBV29-1 and TRBJ1-3, is SAVISQKPSRDICQRGTSLTIQCQVDSQVTMMFWYRQQPGQSLTLIATANQGSEATYESGFVIDKFPISRPNLTFSTLTVSNMSPEDSSIYLCSVEGGGNTIYFGEGSWLTVV.

The chain recombines TRBV5-1 with TRBJ2-5; maybe TRBD1 (5 bases). Germline V CDR1 and CDR2: SGHRS, YFSETQ. The CDR3 has 14 amino acids. V was pared by 3 bases and J by 1 base, with 10 bases between. CDR3 coding DNA: TGCGCCAGCAGCTCCCAGGGTCCCCAAGAGACCCAGTACTTC. Its translation: CASSSQGPQETQYF.

This chain connects TRBV2 to TRBJ2-5, with TRBD1 matching over 9 bases. In germline, CDR1 is SNHLY, CDR2 FYNNEI. The CDR3 is 15 residues long. The V gene end was trimmed by 3 bases and the J gene end by 5 bases; junction bases not matched to a gene: 7. The CDR3 nucleotides are TGTGCCAGCAGTGAGGCGGGACAGGGCGTCGAGACCCAGTACTTC. Translated: CASSEAGQGVETQYF. The complete variable domain, with remaining parts taken from reference TRBV2 and TRBJ2-5, reads EPEVTQTPSHQVTQMGQEVILRCVPISNHLYFYWYRQILGQKVEFLVSFYNNEISEKSEIFDDQFSVERPDGSNFTLKIRSTKLEDSAMYFCASSEAGQGVETQYFGPGTRLLVL.

The chain employs TRBV5-1 and TRBJ1-5; no clear D gene. Germline V gene lookup returns CDR1 SGHRS and CDR2 YFSETQ. The CDR3 is 14 residues long. With 4 bases removed from V and 6 bases from J, the gap between germline ends came to 14 bases. The CDR3 DNA is TGCGCCAGCAGCCCGGCGGGGTTGGGTCAGCCCCAGCATTTT. Amino acid sequence: CASSPAGLGQPQHF.

The chain joins TRBV7-2 to TRBJ2-1; the D is unclear. Germline values: CDR1 SGHTA, CDR2 FQGNSA. The V and J ends lost 2 bases and 2 bases respectively, with 4 bases between them. There are 13 residues in the CDR3. CDR3 in amino acids: CASSLPTYNEQFF. CDR3 coding DNA: TGTGCCAGCAGCTTACCCACCTACAATGAGCAGTTCTTC.

The chain carries TRBV7-8 and TRBJ2-3; TRBD1 agrees at 8 bases. The J segment lost 4 bases and the V segment lost 5 bases, leaving 5 bases of the junction unmatched. This CDR3 has 14 amino acids. The germline V gene encodes CDR1 SGHVS and CDR2 FQNEAQ. CDR3 amino acids: CASSPDREPDTQYF. CDR3 nucleotide sequence: TGTGCCAGCAGCCCGGACAGGGAACCAGATACGCAGTATTTT.

The rearrangement links TRBV7-9 to TRBJ1-4; weak D call: TRBD1 (5 bases). The germline V gene has CDR1 SEHNR and CDR2 FQNEAQ (reference sequence). The V and J ends lost 0 bases and 8 bases respectively, with 19 bases between them. This CDR3 region has 17 residues. CDR3 in DNA: TGTGCCAGCAGCTTAGCGCTCGCCACCGGGGGTCAGGAAAAACTGTTTTTT. Amino acids: CASSLALATGGQEKLFF.